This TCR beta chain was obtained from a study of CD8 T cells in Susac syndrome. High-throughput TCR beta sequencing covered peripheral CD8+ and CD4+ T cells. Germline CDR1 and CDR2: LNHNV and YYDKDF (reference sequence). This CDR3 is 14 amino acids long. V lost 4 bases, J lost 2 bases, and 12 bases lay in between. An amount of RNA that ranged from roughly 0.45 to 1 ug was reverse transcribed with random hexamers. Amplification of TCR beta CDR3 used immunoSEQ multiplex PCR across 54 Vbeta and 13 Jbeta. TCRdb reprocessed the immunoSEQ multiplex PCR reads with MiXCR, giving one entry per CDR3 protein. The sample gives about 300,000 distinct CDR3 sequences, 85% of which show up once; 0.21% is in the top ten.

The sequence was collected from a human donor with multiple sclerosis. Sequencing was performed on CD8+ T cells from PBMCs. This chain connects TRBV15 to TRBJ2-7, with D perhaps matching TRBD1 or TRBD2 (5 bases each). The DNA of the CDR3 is TGTGCCACCAGCACCGAGGGGAACCCCTACGAGCAGTACTTC. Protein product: CATSTEGNPYEQYF.